What follows are 13 T cell receptor beta chains derived from one specimen sequenced in a study of early T cells in non-severe SARS-CoV-2 infection. One entry per CDR3 protein, called by TCRdb with MiXCR from the 5' RACE reads. Among tens of thousands of distinct CDR3 sequences listed, roughly 9.4% were seen once. The source material was whole blood. These TCRs come from an adult who was a healthcare worker with PCR-confirmed SARS-CoV-2 infection or an uninfected control (not recorded which).

This clonotype was counted at least ten times. The V call is TRBV29-1, the J call TRBJ1-3; D unresolved. Germline V gene data show CDR1 as SQVTM and CDR2 as ANQGSEA. The CDR3 length is 14 residues. Trimming removed 6 bases from V and 3 bases from J, with 15 bases in between. The CDR3 sequence is CSVSEGTVGNTIYF. CDR3 nucleotides: TGCAGCGTCTCCGAAGGAACAGTTGGAAACACCATATATTTT. The full variable domain, in which reference TRBV29-1 and TRBJ1-3 provide the parts outside the CDR3, is SAVISQKPSRDICQRGTSLTIQCQVDSQVTMMFWYRQQPGQSLTLIATANQGSEATYESGFVIDKFPISRPNLTFSTLTVSNMSPEDSSIYLCSVSEGTVGNTIYFGEGSWLTVV.

V is TRBV14 and J is TRBJ2-1; 11 positions agree with TRBD2. V lost 5 bases to trimming and J lost 6 bases; unmatched junction nucleotides: 9. Per germline, CDR1 SGHDN and CDR2 FVKESK. CDR3 length equals 16 residues. The CDR3 here is CASSFYGTSGGNEQFF. CDR3 DNA: TGTGCCAGCAGCTTTTACGGGACTAGCGGTGGCAATGAGCAGTTCTTC.

This clonotype was found once. The CDR3 sequence: CASSLGLAVPEQYF. The CDR3 DNA is TGTGCCAGCAGCTTAGGACTAGCGGTTCCTGAGCAGTACTTC. The V gene is TRBV11-2, the J gene TRBJ2-7, with TRBD2 identical over 9 bases. Trimming removed 1 base from V and 7 bases from J; junction bases left unmatched: 5. Germline lookup yields CDR1 SGHAT and CDR2 FQNNGV. The CDR3 runs 14 residues.

In its sample, this clonotype was seen a few times. V is TRBV5-4 and J is TRBJ2-3, with D hard to call. V shed 4 bases and J shed 2 bases, with 17 bases lying between them. CDR1 is SGHNT, CDR2 YYREEE, per germline (reference sequence). This CDR3 is 16 amino acids long. CDR3 coding DNA: TGTGCCAGCAGCCGCCGGGCCGAACGCAACACAGATACGCAGTATTTT. Protein: CASSRRAERNTDTQYF.

This clonotype was picked up many times. CDR3 DNA: TGTGCCAGCAGCTTTGGTAGAGTCAGAAGCTATGGCTACACCTTC. This gives the protein CASSFGRVRSYGYTF. J is TRBJ1-2 and V is TRBV5-6, with D uncertain. The CDR3 contains 15 residues. In germline, CDR1 is SGHDT, CDR2 YYEEEE. The V end lost 2 bases, the J end lost 4 bases, and 15 bases lay between the germline ends.

Many counts were recorded for this clonotype. V gene TRBV21-1 combines with J gene TRBJ2-1; the table gives TRBD2 as D, unverified against the DNA. TRBV21-1 is classified as a pseudogene. The CDR3 runs to 15 residues. The CDR3 nucleotides read TGTGCCAGCAGCAATCAGGCGGGAGCCCTTCATGAGCAGTTCTTC. Its translation is CASSNQAGALHEQFF.

This clonotype was observed at least ten times. The chain recombines TRBV19 with TRBJ1-5; D remains ambiguous. The V and J ends lost 4 bases and 3 bases respectively, with 7 bases between them. There are 13 residues in the CDR3. The germline CDR1 and CDR2 sequences are LNHDA and SQIVND (reference sequence). CDR3 DNA: TGTGCCAGTAGTAGAGACTACAATCAGCCCCAGCATTTT. Translated, it gives CASSRDYNQPQHF.

Sample share makes this clonotype medium-sized (0.01 to 0.1%). This sequence joins TRBV30 and TRBJ1-1, with 7 bases that match TRBD1. Germline V lookup: CDR1 GTSNPN, CDR2 SVGIG (reference sequence). The V segment lost 1 base and the J segment 5 bases; nucleotides outside the gene matches: 4. This CDR3 has 13 residues. CDR3 nucleotides: TGTGCCTGGAGTGGATACAGGGGTACTGAAGCTTTCTTT. Its protein is CAWSGYRGTEAFF.

The rearrangement uses TRBV5-1 and TRBJ2-2; 7 nucleotides align to TRBD1. Trimming at V came to 4 bases and at J to 5 bases, leaving 8 bases not matched to a gene. This CDR3 spans 15 amino acids. The germline gives CDR1 SGHRS, CDR2 YFSETQ. The CDR3 region is CASSKGQLTTGELFF. The CDR3 DNA follows: TGCGCCAGCAGCAAGGGACAGCTTACGACCGGGGAGCTGTTTTTT.

J is TRBJ2-1 and V is TRBV20-1; D ambiguous. Germline CDR1 DFQATT, CDR2 SNEGSKA (reference sequence). This CDR3 comprises 15 residues. The V gene lost 5 bases and the J gene lost 3 bases, with 17 bases spanning the gap. The CDR3 DNA follows: TGCAGTGCTCCAGGAACCAAGACGCTCTACAATGAGCAGTTCTTC. Translated: CSAPGTKTLYNEQFF.

This clonotype was recorded many times. The V and J genes are TRBV3-1 and TRBJ2-3; the match to TRBD2 covers 14 bases. Germline loops: CDR1 LGHDT, CDR2 YNNKEL (reference sequence). The CDR3 is 19 amino acids. With 7 bases clipped from V and 0 bases from J, the junction kept 12 bases outside the gene matches. The CDR3 is CASTIGTSGGPPSTDTQYF. The CDR3 nucleotides read TGTGCCAGCACCATAGGGACTAGCGGGGGCCCGCCTAGCACAGATACGCAGTATTTT.

This clonotype occurred many times. The rearrangement links TRBV4-2 to TRBJ2-7; TRBD2 matches at 13 bases. The V gene's germline CDR1 is LGHNA and CDR2 YNFKEQ. Trimming removed 3 bases from V and 6 bases from J; junction bases left unmatched: 2. The CDR3 loop spans 14 amino acids. DNA of the CDR3: TGTGCCAGCAGCCATGGACTAGCGGGAGCCGAGCAGTACTTC. This codes for CASSHGLAGAEQYF.

CDR3 nucleotide sequence: TGTGCCAGCAGCTTAGAGGGGCTCTACGAGCAGTACTTC. This translates into CASSLEGLYEQYF. This chain joins TRBV7-2 and TRBJ2-7, with D possibly being TRBD1 (5 bases). CDR3 length equals 13 residues. Trimming pared 1 base from V and 3 bases from J, leaving 7 bases between. Germline V lookup: CDR1 SGHTA, CDR2 FQGNSA.